The subject of this entry is one T cell receptor (beta chain). Its antigen remains unidentified. Sequencing relied on a cDNA template that was reverse transcribed from extracted RNA. Profiled with immunoSEQ multiplex PCR; TCRdb holds only in-frame clones, not every one. The sample has 35,000 to 45,000 clones, just under 95% seen once; the top ten hold 15% to 20%. The source of the sample is a study of CD8+ T cells in alopecia areata. Study observations and caveats: Compared with mice, patients displayed less clear TCR sharing, possibly for HLA-related reasons.

Germline CDR1 is MNHNY and CDR2 is SVGAGI (reference sequence). The CDR3 covers 12 residues. The V end was cut by 5 bases, the J end by 4 bases, with 9 bases between. Treatment of the sample: oral pan-JAK inhibitor, 5-10 mg twice daily. Both peripheral blood and punch biopsies of lesional scalp skin were obtained from patients who had alopecia areata. Source: CD8+ T cells sorted from blood, taken at week 24, from a patient treated with tofacitinib. The chain is built from TRBV6-6 and TRBJ2-7; no definite D call. The TCR sequence derives from a human donor with alopecia areata. The CDR3 DNA reads TGTGCCAGCAGTCTGACTCGGTACGAGCAGTACTTC. Protein: CASSLTRYEQYF.